The T cell receptor (beta chain) under discussion was sequenced for a study of CD8+ T cells in alopecia areata. Across the study: Percent of scalp involved defined treated patients' severity scores.

J gave up 1 base and V 2 bases, and 3 bases lay outside the gene matches. CDR3 length: 15 amino acids. The V gene's germline CDR1 is SEHNR and CDR2 FQNEAQ (reference sequence). RNA was isolated and reverse transcribed to cDNA, the sequencing template. Using immunoSEQ multiplex PCR, the repertoire was profiled, and TCRdb retains in-frame clones only, with some absent. Of under 130,000 clones listed, 80% to 90% are singletons. Treatment: oral pan-JAK inhibitor, 5-10 mg twice daily. The input for sequencing was CD8+ T cells sorted from blood, taken at roughly week 30, from a patient treated with tofacitinib. The rearrangement uses TRBV7-9 and TRBJ2-3, with 7 bases that match TRBD1. The source is a human donor with alopecia areata. CDR3 coding DNA: TGTGCCAGCAGCTTAAAGGGGGCCGGCACAGATACGCAGTATTTT. This encodes CASSLKGAGTDTQYF.